What follows describes a single T cell receptor beta chain. In Cohort 3, a recovered donor had either two negative PCRs, clearance, or symptom resolution. These data are taken from a study of blood T cell repertoires in COVID-19. Overall study context: Acute-phase and convalescent COVID-19 samples originated in the United States, Italy and Spain. PBMCs, B-cell-depleted T cells, or T cells provided the cDNA or gDNA that made up the material.

The CDR3 sequence is 15 residues long. In germline, CDR1 is SEHNR, CDR2 FQNEAQ (reference sequence). V was pared by 1 base and J by 3 bases, with 2 bases of the junction left unmatched. In the original analysis: Nucleated cell counts were estimated from reference gene primer amplification. Data came from immunoSEQ multiplex PCR; TCRdb stores just in-frame clones and leaves some out. The V and J calls and the clone size are those of that table, but D and trimming were determined from the DNA. The table lists 130,000 or so clones, roughly 84% of them singletons. This sequence was found in a woman in her thirties who had recovered from COVID-19. Sequenced sample: PBMCs or T cells enriched from blood (not recorded which). V is TRBV7-9 and J is TRBJ1-4, with 7 bases lining up with TRBD1. CDR3 coding DNA: TGTGCCAGCAGCTTAGGAGGGGGCTCTAATGAAAAACTGTTTTTT. Residues: CASSLGGGSNEKLFF. Full variable domain (rest looked up from reference TRBV7-9 and TRBJ1-4): DTGVSQNPRHKITKRGQNVTFRCDPISEHNRLYWYRQTLGQGPEFLTYFQNEAQLEKSRLLSDRFSAERPKGSFSTLEIQRTEQGDSAMYLCASSLGGGSNEKLFFGSGTQLSVL.